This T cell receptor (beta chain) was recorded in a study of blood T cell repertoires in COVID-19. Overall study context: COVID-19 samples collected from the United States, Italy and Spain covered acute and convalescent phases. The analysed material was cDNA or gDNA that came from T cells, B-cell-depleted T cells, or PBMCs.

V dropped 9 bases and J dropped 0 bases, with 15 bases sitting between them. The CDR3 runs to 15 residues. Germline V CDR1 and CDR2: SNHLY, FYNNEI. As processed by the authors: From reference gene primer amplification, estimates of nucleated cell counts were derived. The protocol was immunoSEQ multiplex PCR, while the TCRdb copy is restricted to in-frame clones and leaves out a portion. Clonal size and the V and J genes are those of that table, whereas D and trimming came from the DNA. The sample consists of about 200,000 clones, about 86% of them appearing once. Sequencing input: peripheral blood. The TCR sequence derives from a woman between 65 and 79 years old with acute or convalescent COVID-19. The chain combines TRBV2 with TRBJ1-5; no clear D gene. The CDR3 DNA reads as TGTGCCAGTAAAGCCCCCGGGAATAGCAATCAGCCCCAGCATTTT. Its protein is CASKAPGNSNQPQHF.